The 16 T cell receptor beta chains reported below all come from one sample, sequenced in a study of identical twins. TCRdb processed the 5' RACE reads anew with MiXCR; each CDR3 protein has one entry. The table includes 600,000 to 700,000 distinct CDR3 sequences, approximately 22% detected once. These data also featured in a second study, about T cells expressing NK-cell markers.

The sequenced sample consisted of PBMCs. These receptors all stem from a woman under 30 in good health.

This clonotype was seen only a few times. This sequence joins TRBV5-1 and TRBJ1-1; D is perhaps TRBD1 (6 bases). Germline V CDR1 and CDR2: SGHRS, YFSETQ. The CDR3 extends over 14 amino acids. The ends were cut back, 7 bases at V and 5 bases at J, with 18 bases in the middle. CDR3 in amino acids: CASRGTGTRTEAFF. As DNA, the CDR3 is TGCGCCAGCCGTGGCACAGGGACGAGGACTGAAGCTTTCTTT.

The V and J genes are TRBV20-1 and TRBJ2-2; no definite D call. Between the trimmed V and J ends, which lost 0 bases and 0 bases, there was a span of 5 bases. Germline lookup yields CDR1 DFQATT and CDR2 SNEGSKA (reference sequence). This CDR3 region has 14 residues. In nucleotides, the CDR3 is TGCAGTGCTAGAGACAGCGCGAACACCGGGGAGCTGTTTTTT. It specifies CSARDSANTGELFF.

This chain uses TRBV5-5 with TRBJ2-1, with 8 bases aligning to TRBD2. Germline assignment: CDR1 SGHKS and CDR2 YYEKEE (reference sequence). The CDR3 is 15 amino acids. J gave up 12 bases and V 4 bases, and 15 bases lay outside the gene matches. The CDR3 DNA follows: TGTGCCAGCAGCGAGTTTGGCGGGAGGCCTGGCGGGCAGTTCTTC. Translating it yields CASSEFGGRPGGQFF.

V and J are TRBV10-3 and TRBJ1-1; 7 nucleotides line up with TRBD1. Losses at the gene ends were 9 bases for V and 1 base for J; bases not matched to a gene: 11. CDR1 is ENHRY, CDR2 SYGVKD, per germline. The length of the CDR3 is 15 residues. In nucleotides, the CDR3 is TGTGCCATTGGACCGGGCCAGGGGGAGAACACTGAAGCTTTCTTT. Translation gives CAIGPGQGENTEAFF.

This clonotype appeared a few times. The chain uses TRBV20-1 and TRBJ2-1; TRBD2 matches 7 bases. This CDR3 region has 12 residues. Trimming removed 1 base from V and 9 bases from J; junction bases left unmatched: 3. Per germline, CDR1 DFQATT and CDR2 SNEGSKA (reference sequence). The DNA for the CDR3 is TGCAGTGCTAGAGGACTAGCTTTTGAGCAGTTCTTC. The encoded protein is CSARGLAFEQFF.

The table lists this clonotype with a few counts. This chain connects TRBV7-3 to TRBJ2-1; 11 bases align to TRBD1. There are 13 residues in the CDR3. V dropped 6 bases and J dropped 9; count of bases not matched to a gene: 4. Germline CDR1 and CDR2: SGHTA and FQGTGA. DNA for the CDR3: TGTGCCAGCAGTAGGACAGGGGGCAGTGAGCAGTTCTTC. It translates to CASSRTGGSEQFF.

CDR3 in amino acids: CASSYVSKLSYNEQFF. DNA for the CDR3: TGTGCCAGCAGTTACGTTTCCAAACTCTCCTACAATGAGCAGTTCTTC. The chain employs TRBV6-5 and TRBJ2-1; D unresolved. Germline V gene sequence: CDR1 MNHEY, CDR2 SVGAGI. This CDR3 has 16 amino acids. V lost 2 bases, J lost 0 bases, and 11 bases lay in between.

This clonotype was observed a handful of times. This chain joins TRBV20-1 and TRBJ1-1, with 10 nucleotides matching TRBD1. The germline gives CDR1 DFQATT, CDR2 SNEGSKA (reference sequence). The CDR3 sequence is 13 residues long. With V trimmed by 7 bases and J by 8 bases, 10 bases remained unmatched. The DNA of the CDR3 is TGCAGTGTTGACAGGGGGCGGGGGCTCGAAGCTTTCTTT. Protein sequence: CSVDRGRGLEAFF.

This clonotype was observed a few times. The gene calls are TRBV25-1 and TRBJ1-1; D is unclear. Germline lookup yields CDR1 MGHDK and CDR2 SYGVNS. V was trimmed by 2 bases and J by 0 bases, leaving 4 bases between them. This CDR3 has 13 amino acids. CDR3 sequence reads: CASSEHMNTEAFF. CDR3 sequence (DNA): TGTGCCAGCAGTGAACACATGAACACTGAAGCTTTCTTT. The full variable domain, in which reference TRBV25-1 and TRBJ1-1 provide the parts outside the CDR3, is EADIYQTPRYLVIGTGKKITLECSQTMGHDKMYWYQQDPGMELHLIHYSYGVNSTEKGDLSSESTVSRIRTEHFPLTLESARPSHTSQYLCASSEHMNTEAFFGQGTRLTVV.

In its sample, this clonotype was seen a few times. The J gene is TRBJ1-2, the V gene TRBV29-1; D unresolved. V dropped 6 bases and J dropped 7 bases, with 18 bases sitting between them. Germline V CDR1 and CDR2: SQVTM, ANQGSEA. The CDR3 sequence is 13 residues long. CDR3 DNA sequence: TGCAGCGTCGATAACGGCGGTACTATTGGCTACACCTTC. Residues: CSVDNGGTIGYTF.

This clonotype has only a few counts. This chain links TRBV7-9 with TRBJ2-7; 8 bases fit TRBD2. The V gene end was trimmed by 5 bases and the J gene end by 3 bases; junction bases not matched to a gene: 9. In germline, CDR1 is SEHNR, CDR2 FQNEAQ (reference sequence). The CDR3 consists of 15 residues. Written as DNA, the CDR3 is TGTGCCAGCAGCATTGTGAAGCGGGGGAACTACGAGCAGTACTTC. Translation: CASSIVKRGNYEQYF.

This clonotype was observed many times. V gene TRBV20-1 combines with J gene TRBJ2-1; D gene unclear. This CDR3 is 11 amino acids long. CDR1 DFQATT and CDR2 SNEGSKA come from the germline V gene (reference sequence). V was trimmed by 5 bases and J by 6 bases, leaving 8 bases between them. CDR3 sequence reads: CSAPSFNEQFF. DNA for the CDR3: TGCAGTGCTCCTTCGTTCAATGAGCAGTTCTTC.

About this clonotype: This may arise from a read error, as a much more abundant clone is one base away. V is TRBV5-5 and J is TRBJ2-7; D is ambiguous. The CDR3 contains 13 residues. In germline, CDR1 is SGHKS, CDR2 YYEKEE (reference sequence). This CDR3 reads CAISLEPLYEQYF. CDR3 bases: TGTGCCATCAGCTTGGAACCCCTGTACGAGCAGTACTTC.

This clonotype has at least ten counts. V and J are TRBV7-8 and TRBJ2-7; no clear D. The CDR3 contains 13 residues. Germline V gene sequence: CDR1 SGHVS, CDR2 FQNEAQ. Between the trimmed V and J ends, which lost 5 bases and 5 bases, there was a span of 13 bases. This chain's CDR3 is CASSPRPFNEQYF. CDR3 coding DNA: TGTGCCAGCAGCCCCCGGCCGTTTAACGAGCAGTACTTC. Full variable domain (remainder filled in from reference TRBV7-8 and TRBJ2-7): GAGVSQSPRYKVAKRGQDVALRCDPISGHVSLFWYQQALGQGPEFLTYFQNEAQLDKSGLPSDRFFAERPEGSVSTLKIQRTQQEDSAVYLCASSPRPFNEQYFGPGTRLTVT.

The J gene is TRBJ2-1, the V gene TRBV5-5; the match to TRBD2 covers 10 bases. This CDR3 has 18 residues. CDR1 is SGHKS and CDR2 is YYEKEE in the germline V gene (reference sequence). The V gene end was trimmed by 2 bases and the J gene end by 2 bases; junction bases not matched to a gene: 10. CDR3 amino acids: CASSFGLAGERPYNEQFF. The CDR3 DNA sequence: TGTGCCAGCAGCTTTGGGCTAGCGGGAGAAAGACCCTACAATGAGCAGTTCTTC. Filled out from reference TRBV5-5 and TRBJ2-1, the complete variable domain reads DAGVTQSPTHLIKTRGQQVTLRCSPISGHKSVSWYQQVLGQGPQFIFQYYEKEERGRGNFPDRFSARQFPNYSSELNVNALLLGDSALYLCASSFGLAGERPYNEQFFGPGTRLTVL.

The chain links TRBV7-9 to TRBJ2-2; 7 nucleotides align to TRBD1. After removal of 8 bases from V and 5 bases from J, the junction contained 2 bases not matched to a gene. Germline CDR1 SEHNR, CDR2 FQNEAQ (reference sequence). The CDR3 spans 12 residues. DNA for the CDR3: TGTGCCAGCGACAGGGAAACCGGGGAGCTGTTTTTT. Its protein is CASDRETGELFF.